This T cell receptor beta chain was captured in a study of blood T cell repertoires in COVID-19. The overall study: Some COVID-19 samples were acute and others convalescent; all came from the United States, Italy and Spain. From T cells, B-cell-depleted T cells, or PBMCs came the material, which was cDNA or gDNA.

This clone is a singleton in its sample. V lost 2 bases and J lost 7, with 15 bases in between. The CDR3 is made up of 15 amino acids. The germline V gene encodes CDR1 MDHEN and CDR2 SYDVKM. Authors' methods: Estimation of nucleated cell counts relied on the amplification of reference gene primers. Data came from immunoSEQ multiplex PCR; TCRdb stores just in-frame clones and leaves some out. V and J calls and clone size come straight from that table; D and trimming were deduced from the DNA. The sample contains under 130,000 clones, roughly 79% of which appear only once. This sequence joins TRBV28 and TRBJ2-1; TRBD1 might be the D (6 bases). The sample consisted of peripheral blood. The source is an elderly man with acute or convalescent COVID-19. CDR3: CASSLDRWVGNEQFF. CDR3 DNA sequence: TGTGCCAGCAGTTTAGACAGGTGGGTTGGGAATGAGCAGTTCTTC.